This T cell receptor beta chain comes out of a study of CD8 T cells in Susac syndrome. Blood CD8+ and CD4+ T cells underwent high-throughput TCR beta sequencing. The patients serving as multiple sclerosis controls were treatment-naive. They had stable or active relapsing-remitting disease and fulfilled revised McDonald criteria. In contrast to the negatively isolated CD8+ and CD4+ T cells, TEMRA cells were FACS-enriched. With random hexamers, reverse transcription was performed on about 0.45 to 1 ug of RNA. A multiplex approach, immunoSEQ multiplex PCR, amplified TCR beta CDR3 across 54 Vbeta and 13 Jbeta. TCRdb called the immunoSEQ multiplex PCR reads again in MiXCR, with one record for every CDR3 protein. The data show approximately 150,000 distinct CDR3 sequences, roughly 94% seen once. This clonotype was seen just once. Germline loops: CDR1 LGHDT, CDR2 YNNKEL (reference sequence). After removal of 2 bases from V and 6 bases from J, the junction contained 8 bases not matched to a gene. The CDR3 is 15 residues long.

The specimen was CD4+ T cells from PBMCs. The chain has TRBV3-1 and TRBJ2-3, with 7 bases matching TRBD1. The receptor was derived from a human donor with multiple sclerosis. The CDR3 reads CASSQTRQGIDTQYF. Written as DNA, the CDR3 is TGTGCCAGCAGCCAAACGAGACAGGGCATCGATACGCAGTATTTT.